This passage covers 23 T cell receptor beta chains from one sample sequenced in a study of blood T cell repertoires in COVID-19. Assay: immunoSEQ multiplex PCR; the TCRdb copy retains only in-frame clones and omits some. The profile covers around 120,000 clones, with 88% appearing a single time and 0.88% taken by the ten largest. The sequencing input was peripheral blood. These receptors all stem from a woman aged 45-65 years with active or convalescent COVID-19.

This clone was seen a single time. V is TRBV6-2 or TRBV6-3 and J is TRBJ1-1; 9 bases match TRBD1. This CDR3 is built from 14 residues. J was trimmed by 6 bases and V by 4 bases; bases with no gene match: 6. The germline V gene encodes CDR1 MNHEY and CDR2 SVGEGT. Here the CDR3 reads CASSSDRGRAEAFF. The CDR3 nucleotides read TGTGCCAGCAGTTCCGACAGGGGGAGAGCTGAAGCTTTCTTT.

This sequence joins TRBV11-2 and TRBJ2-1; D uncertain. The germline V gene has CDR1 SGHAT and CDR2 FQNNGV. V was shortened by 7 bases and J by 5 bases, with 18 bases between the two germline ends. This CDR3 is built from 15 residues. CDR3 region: CASNPRLSVDNEQFF. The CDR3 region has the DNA TGTGCCAGCAATCCCCGGTTAAGCGTTGACAATGAGCAGTTCTTC.

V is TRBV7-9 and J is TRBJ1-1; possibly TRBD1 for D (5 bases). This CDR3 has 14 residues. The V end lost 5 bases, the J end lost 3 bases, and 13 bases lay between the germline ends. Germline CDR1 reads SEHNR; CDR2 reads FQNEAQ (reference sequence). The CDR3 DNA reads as TGTGCCAGCAGCCCCTCAGCGGGGGACACTGAAGCTTTCTTT. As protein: CASSPSAGDTEAFF. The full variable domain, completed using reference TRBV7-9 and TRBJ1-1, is DTGVSQNPRHKITKRGQNVTFRCDPISEHNRLYWYRQTLGQGPEFLTYFQNEAQLEKSRLLSDRFSAERPKGSFSTLEIQRTEQGDSAMYLCASSPSAGDTEAFFGQGTRLTVV.

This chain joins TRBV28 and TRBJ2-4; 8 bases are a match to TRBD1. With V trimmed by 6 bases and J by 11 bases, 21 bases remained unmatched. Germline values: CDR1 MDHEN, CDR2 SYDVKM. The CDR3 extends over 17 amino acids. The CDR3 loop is CASSVSADRVREVVQYF. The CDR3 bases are TGTGCCAGCAGCGTGAGTGCGGACAGGGTGAGGGAAGTCGTTCAGTACTTC.

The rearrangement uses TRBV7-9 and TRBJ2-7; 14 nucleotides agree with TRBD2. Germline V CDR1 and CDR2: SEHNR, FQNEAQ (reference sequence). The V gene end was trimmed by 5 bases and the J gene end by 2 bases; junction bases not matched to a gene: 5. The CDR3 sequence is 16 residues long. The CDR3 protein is CASSHMTSGRAYEQYF. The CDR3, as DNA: TGTGCCAGCAGCCATATGACTAGCGGGAGGGCCTACGAGCAGTACTTC.

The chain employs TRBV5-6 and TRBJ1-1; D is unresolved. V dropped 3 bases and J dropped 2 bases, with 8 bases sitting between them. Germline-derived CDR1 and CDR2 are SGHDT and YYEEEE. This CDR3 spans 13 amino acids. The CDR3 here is CASSSTVNTEAFF. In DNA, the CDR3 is TGTGCCAGCAGCTCGACTGTTAACACTGAAGCTTTCTTT.

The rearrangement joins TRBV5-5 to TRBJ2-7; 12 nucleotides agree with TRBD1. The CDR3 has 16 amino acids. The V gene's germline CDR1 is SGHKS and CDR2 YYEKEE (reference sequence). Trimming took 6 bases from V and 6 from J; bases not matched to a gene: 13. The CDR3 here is CASNPLTGTGGVEQYF. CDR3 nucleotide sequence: TGTGCCAGCAACCCCCTTACCGGGACAGGGGGCGTCGAGCAGTACTTC. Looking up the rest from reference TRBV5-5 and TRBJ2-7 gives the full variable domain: DAGVTQSPTHLIKTRGQQVTLRCSPISGHKSVSWYQQVLGQGPQFIFQYYEKEERGRGNFPDRFSARQFPNYSSELNVNALLLGDSALYLCASNPLTGTGGVEQYFGPGTRLTVT.

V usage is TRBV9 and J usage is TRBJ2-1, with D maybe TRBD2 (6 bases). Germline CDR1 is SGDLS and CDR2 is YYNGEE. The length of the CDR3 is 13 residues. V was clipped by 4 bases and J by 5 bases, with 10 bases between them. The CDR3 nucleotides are TGTGCCAGCAGCCCCCGGGGGAACAATGAGCAGTTCTTC. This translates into CASSPRGNNEQFF.

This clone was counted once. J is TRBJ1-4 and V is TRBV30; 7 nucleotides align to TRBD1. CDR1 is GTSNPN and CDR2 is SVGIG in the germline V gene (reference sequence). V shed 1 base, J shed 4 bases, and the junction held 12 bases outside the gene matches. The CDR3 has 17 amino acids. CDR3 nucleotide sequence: TGTGCCTGGAGTGACCTCCCGTGGACAGGAATTAATGAAAAACTGTTTTTT. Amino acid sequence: CAWSDLPWTGINEKLFF.

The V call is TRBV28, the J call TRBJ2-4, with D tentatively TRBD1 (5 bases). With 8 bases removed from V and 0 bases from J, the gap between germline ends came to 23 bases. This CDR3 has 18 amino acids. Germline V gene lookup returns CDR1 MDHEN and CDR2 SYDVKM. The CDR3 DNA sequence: TGTGCCAGCTTCGTTGGCAGGGTAAAACACGTAGCCAAAAACATTCAGTACTTC. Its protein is CASFVGRVKHVAKNIQYF. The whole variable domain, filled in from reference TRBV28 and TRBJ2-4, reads DVKVTQSSRYLVKRTGEKVFLECVQDMDHENMFWYRQDPGLGLRLIYFSYDVKMKEKGDIPEGYSVSREKKERFSLILESASTNQTSMYLCASFVGRVKHVAKNIQYFGAGTRLSVL.

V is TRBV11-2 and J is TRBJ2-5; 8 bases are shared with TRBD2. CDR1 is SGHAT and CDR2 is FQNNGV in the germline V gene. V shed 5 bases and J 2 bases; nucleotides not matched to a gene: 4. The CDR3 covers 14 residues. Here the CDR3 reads CASSLSGIQETQYF. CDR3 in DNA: TGTGCCAGCAGCCTTAGCGGGATTCAAGAGACCCAGTACTTC.

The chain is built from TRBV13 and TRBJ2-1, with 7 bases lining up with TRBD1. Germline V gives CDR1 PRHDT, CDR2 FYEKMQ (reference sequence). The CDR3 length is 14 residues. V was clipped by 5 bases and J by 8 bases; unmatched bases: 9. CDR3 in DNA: TGTGCCAGCAGCAAGACAGGGAGATTCCATGAGCAGTTCTTC. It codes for CASSKTGRFHEQFF.

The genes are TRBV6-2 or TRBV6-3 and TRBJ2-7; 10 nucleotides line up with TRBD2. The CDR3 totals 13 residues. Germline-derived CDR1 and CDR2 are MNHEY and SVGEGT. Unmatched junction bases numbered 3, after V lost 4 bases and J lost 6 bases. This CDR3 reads CASSFVAGGEQYF. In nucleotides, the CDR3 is TGTGCCAGCAGTTTCGTAGCGGGAGGCGAGCAGTACTTC.

CDR3 coding DNA: TGTGCCAGTAGTCTCCTCGAAGCGGATCACTACGAGCAGTACTTC. This codes for CASSLLEADHYEQYF. The chain carries TRBV19 and TRBJ2-7, with D tentatively TRBD2 (5 bases). The CDR3 extends over 15 amino acids. Deletions cut 5 bases from V and 3 bases from J, with 17 bases between. Germline lookup yields CDR1 LNHDA and CDR2 SQIVND (reference sequence).

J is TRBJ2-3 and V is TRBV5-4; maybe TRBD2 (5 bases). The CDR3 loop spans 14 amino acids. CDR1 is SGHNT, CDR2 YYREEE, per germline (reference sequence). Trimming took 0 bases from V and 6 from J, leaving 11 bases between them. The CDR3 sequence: CASSLGQIADTQYF. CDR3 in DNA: TGTGCCAGCAGCTTGGGCCAGATAGCGGATACGCAGTATTTT.

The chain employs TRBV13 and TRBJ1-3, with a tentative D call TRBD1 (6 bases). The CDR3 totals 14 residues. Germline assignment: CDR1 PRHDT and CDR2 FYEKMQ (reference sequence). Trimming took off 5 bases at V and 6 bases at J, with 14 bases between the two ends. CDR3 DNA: TGTGCCAGCAGCCAGGGGAGGGGGGAAAACACCATATATTTT. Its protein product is CASSQGRGENTIYF.

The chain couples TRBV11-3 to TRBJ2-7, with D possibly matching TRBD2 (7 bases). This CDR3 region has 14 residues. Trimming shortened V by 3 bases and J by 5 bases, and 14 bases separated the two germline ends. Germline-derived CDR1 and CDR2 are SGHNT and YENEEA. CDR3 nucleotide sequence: TGTGCCAGCAGCTTTATGGGGGGGGGCCACGAGCAGTACTTC. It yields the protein CASSFMGGGHEQYF.

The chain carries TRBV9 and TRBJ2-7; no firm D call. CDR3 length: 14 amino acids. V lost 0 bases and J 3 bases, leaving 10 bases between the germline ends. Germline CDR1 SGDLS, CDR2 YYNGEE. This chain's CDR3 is CASSVGSDVYEQYF. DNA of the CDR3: TGTGCCAGCAGCGTAGGTTCAGATGTCTACGAGCAGTACTTC.

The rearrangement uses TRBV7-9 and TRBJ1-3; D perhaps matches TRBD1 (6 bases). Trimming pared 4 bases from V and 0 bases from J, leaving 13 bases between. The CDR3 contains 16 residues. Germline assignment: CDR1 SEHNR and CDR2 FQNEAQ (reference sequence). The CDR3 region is CASSSTGTHSGNTIYF. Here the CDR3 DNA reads TGTGCCAGCAGCTCTACCGGGACACACTCTGGAAACACCATATATTTT.

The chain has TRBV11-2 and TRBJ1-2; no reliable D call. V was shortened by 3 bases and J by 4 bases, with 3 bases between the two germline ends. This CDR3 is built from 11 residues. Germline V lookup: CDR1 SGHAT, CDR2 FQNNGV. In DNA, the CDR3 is TGTGCCAGCAGCTTCGGCTATGGCTACACCTTC. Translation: CASSFGYGYTF.

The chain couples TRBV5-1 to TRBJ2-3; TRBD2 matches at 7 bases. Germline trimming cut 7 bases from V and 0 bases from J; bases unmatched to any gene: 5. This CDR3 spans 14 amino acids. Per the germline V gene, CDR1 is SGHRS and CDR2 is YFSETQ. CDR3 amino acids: CASGLAASTDTQYF. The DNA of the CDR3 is TGCGCCAGCGGGCTAGCGGCTAGCACAGATACGCAGTATTTT.

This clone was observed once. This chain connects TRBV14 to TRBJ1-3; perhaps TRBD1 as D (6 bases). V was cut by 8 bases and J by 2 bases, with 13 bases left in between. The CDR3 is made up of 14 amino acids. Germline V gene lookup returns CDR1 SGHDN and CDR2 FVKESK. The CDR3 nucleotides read TGTGCCAGCCAGAGACAGGTCGCTGGAAACACCATATATTTT. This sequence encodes CASQRQVAGNTIYF.

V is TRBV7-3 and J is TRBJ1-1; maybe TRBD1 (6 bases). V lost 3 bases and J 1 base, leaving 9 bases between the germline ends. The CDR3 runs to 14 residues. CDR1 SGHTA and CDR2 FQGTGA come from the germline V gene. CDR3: CASSLGHSNTEAFF. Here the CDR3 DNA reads TGTGCCAGCAGCTTGGGACATTCGAACACTGAAGCTTTCTTT.